These 25 T cell receptor beta chains originate from one sample sequenced in a study of tumor-infiltrating lymphocytes in primary liver carcinoma. From about 530 ng total RNA, TCR beta cDNA was generated with a primer in the constant region. Investigators got TCR beta libraries out of three nested multiplex PCR rounds, done with slightly modified ARM-PCR. Forward primers for TRBV1-TRBV30 and a C-beta reverse primer served the first two PCR rounds, at around 11 cycles each. Via MiXCR, TCRdb re-called the multiplex PCR reads, giving one row per CDR3 protein. The sample comprises 310,000 or so distinct CDR3 sequences, 50% to 60% of which are singletons, and 17% rests with the top ten. Germline DNA was also extracted, while the blood RNA originated from unsorted whole blood. The material sequenced was peripheral blood. The origin of the receptors is a woman under 40 with primary liver carcinoma and hepatitis B virus infection.

This clonotype was seen only a few times. The V and J genes are TRBV6-2 or TRBV6-3 and TRBJ1-6; unclear D gene. V shed 5 bases and J shed 6 bases, with 8 bases lying between them. The CDR3 is made up of 13 amino acids. Germline V gene data show CDR1 as MNHEY and CDR2 as SVGEGT. CDR3 residues: CASSPTSNSPLHF. CDR3 coding DNA: TGTGCCAGCAGTCCGACTAGTAATTCACCCCTCCACTTT.

Turning to this clonotype: A much larger clone lies a single base off, so this may be a read error. The V and J genes are TRBV12-3 or TRBV12-4 and TRBJ1-1; TRBD1 might be the D (5 bases). The V end lost 6 bases, the J end lost 9 bases, and 17 bases lay between the germline ends. This CDR3 spans 13 amino acids. As DNA, the CDR3 is TGTGCCAGCAGCCGGACAAGAATAACTAAAGCTTTCTTT. Residues: CASSRTRITKAFF.

J is TRBJ2-5 and V is TRBV6-1; D uncertain. The CDR3 runs to 14 residues. Germline V gene data show CDR1 as MNHNS and CDR2 as SASEGT. With 2 bases removed from V and 2 bases from J, the gap between germline ends came to 9 bases. For the CDR3, the DNA is TGTGCCAGCAGTGAACTAGTACGGCAAGAGACCCAGTACTTC. Residues: CASSELVRQETQYF.

As regards this clonotype: A much larger clone sits a single nucleotide away, making a read error possible. The CDR3 sequence: CASSYPTASTDTQYF. In DNA, the CDR3 is TGTGCCAGCAGTTACCCGACGGCGTCCACAGATACGCAGTATTTT. This chain connects TRBV6-2 or TRBV6-3 to TRBJ2-3, with D uncertain. V lost 2 bases and J lost 2, with 11 bases in between. The germline V gene has CDR1 MNHEY and CDR2 SVGEGT. This CDR3 comprises 15 residues.

The rearrangement joins TRBV30 to TRBJ2-7; D is unclear. V lost 3 bases and J 3 bases, leaving 9 bases between the germline ends. The germline gives CDR1 GTSNPN, CDR2 SVGIG (reference sequence). The CDR3 length is 12 residues. CDR3 DNA sequence: TGTGCCTGGAGCTTGATGAGCTACGAGCAGTACTTC. It translates to CAWSLMSYEQYF.

To note about this clonotype: This likely comes from a read error, as the CDR3 has no conserved phenylalanine or tryptophan at its end. The rearrangement joins TRBV10-3 to TRBJ2-3; D possibly corresponds to TRBD2 (6 bases). The CDR3 totals 12 residues. With 6 bases removed from V and 8 bases from J, the gap between germline ends came to 12 bases. Per germline, CDR1 ENHRY and CDR2 SYGVKD. The CDR3 loop reads CAISHDSGTQYY. CDR3 coding DNA: TGTGCCATCAGCCACGATAGCGGTACGCAGTATTAT.

To note about this clonotype: One end of the junction does not line up with germline, which may come from a read error. In DNA, the CDR3 is TGCGCCAGCAGTTACTCGGGAGGGGTGGAAAATTCACCCCTCTACTTT. This translates into CASSYSGGVENSPLYF. V gene TRBV6-5 combines with J gene TRBJ1-6; D is possibly TRBD1 (5 bases). Per the germline V gene, CDR1 is MNHEY and CDR2 is SVGAGI. The CDR3 extends over 16 amino acids.

For this clonotype: Since a much larger clone is just one base distant, this may be a read error. For the CDR3, the DNA is TGTGCCAGCAGGGGACTGGACTCCATAAACATTCAGTACTTC. It encodes CASRGLDSINIQYF. The chain carries TRBV6-2 or TRBV6-3 and TRBJ2-4; D might be TRBD2 (6 bases). The V gene's germline CDR1 is MNHEY and CDR2 SVGEGT. Trimming cost V 6 bases and J 6 bases, with 15 bases left between them. This CDR3 has 14 amino acids.

This clonotype appeared once. The chain joins TRBV30 to TRBJ2-3, with 7 bases matching TRBD2. CDR1 and CDR2 (germline): GTSNPN, SVGIG (reference sequence). J lost 1 base, V lost 3 bases, and 13 bases had no gene match. CDR3 length: 17 residues. This chain's CDR3 is CAWRGRGASGGTDTQYF. The CDR3, as DNA: TGTGCCTGGAGGGGGAGAGGGGCTAGCGGTGGCACAGATACGCAGTATTTT.

Remarks on this clonotype: Relative to the germline gene, one junction end is altered; a read error may explain this. The chain joins TRBV11-2 to TRBJ2-1; tentatively, D is TRBD1 or TRBD2 (5 bases each). This CDR3 has 17 amino acids. Germline CDR1 reads SGHAT; CDR2 reads FQNNGV. CDR3 DNA: TGTACCAGCAGCTTAAGGGGAGCGAGAGGGCCATACAATGAGCAGTTCTTC. Its translation is CTSSLRGARGPYNEQFF.

Written as DNA, the CDR3 is TGTGCCAGCAGCCTTGGGACAGGGGGCGCCGGGACCCAGTACTTC. Translating it yields CASSLGTGGAGTQYF. This chain joins TRBV7-8 and TRBJ2-5; 12 bases match TRBD1. The J segment lost 7 bases and the V segment lost 5 bases, leaving 8 bases of the junction unmatched. This CDR3 has 15 residues. Germline assignment: CDR1 SGHVS and CDR2 FQNEAQ.

A word on this clonotype: A read error may account for a junction end that differs from germline. The chain employs TRBV28 and TRBJ1-6; no clear D gene. Germline values: CDR1 MDHEN, CDR2 SYDVKM. The CDR3 is 14 residues long. CDR3 amino acids: CVSSGLSGASLLHF. For the CDR3, the DNA is TGTGTCAGCAGTGGACTATCCGGAGCTTCACTCCTCCACTTT.

Notes on this clonotype: A much bigger clone sits one base away, suggesting this may be a read error. The rearrangement links TRBV5-6 to TRBJ2-5, with 11 bases matching TRBD2. Germline V CDR1 and CDR2: SGHDT, YYEEEE. The CDR3 runs to 16 residues. Written as DNA, the CDR3 is TGTGCCAACAGCTTGCTAGCGGGAGGCTCCCAAGAGACCCAGTACTTC. Translated: CANSLLAGGSQETQYF.

As for this clonotype: One end of the junction fails to match germline, which may point to a read error. The chain is built from TRBV14 and TRBJ2-3; D is undetermined. From germline, CDR1 is SGHDN and CDR2 FVKESK. CDR3 length equals 13 residues. CDR3 region: CANSSLPADTQYF. In DNA form, the CDR3 reads TGTGCCAACAGCTCCCTTCCCGCAGATACGCAGTATTTT.

This clonotype was picked up a small number of times. The J gene is TRBJ2-7, the V gene TRBV7-8; 7 bases are shared with TRBD1. CDR1 is SGHVS and CDR2 is FQNEAQ in the germline V gene. The V and J ends lost 5 bases and 0 bases, in that order; junction bases with no gene match: 19. This CDR3 spans 19 amino acids. The CDR3 nucleotides are TGTGCCAGCAGCACTAGACAGGGAAGCCACGGAAGAAGCTCCTACGAGCAGTACTTC. Translated: CASSTRQGSHGRSSYEQYF. The whole variable domain, filled in from reference TRBV7-8 and TRBJ2-7, reads GAGVSQSPRYKVAKRGQDVALRCDPISGHVSLFWYQQALGQGPEFLTYFQNEAQLDKSGLPSDRFFAERPEGSVSTLKIQRTQQEDSAVYLCASSTRQGSHGRSSYEQYFGPGTRLTVT.

V gene TRBV6-1 combines with J gene TRBJ2-7, with TRBD2 matching 9 bases. The germline V gene has CDR1 MNHNS and CDR2 SASEGT. This CDR3 spans 19 amino acids. Unmatched junction bases numbered 18, after V lost 6 bases and J lost 0 bases. CDR3 nucleotide sequence: TGTGCCAGCAGACCACCCGACGCCGACCTAGCGGGATACTCCTACGAGCAGTACTTC. Protein: CASRPPDADLAGYSYEQYF.

This clonotype was seen more than once but under ten times. The chain joins TRBV7-8 to TRBJ1-4; D gene unclear. This CDR3 is built from 15 residues. CDR1 and CDR2 from the germline V gene are SGHVS and FQNEAQ. Between the trimmed V and J ends, which lost 5 bases and 0 bases, there was a span of 10 bases. The CDR3 coding sequence is TGTGCCAGCAGCCCCTTCGCGTCAACTAATGAAAAACTGTTTTTT. It codes for CASSPFASTNEKLFF.

As for this clonotype: A clone one base away is much larger, so this may be a read error. This chain joins TRBV29-1 and TRBJ1-1; a possible D gene is TRBD1 (5 bases). The CDR3 loop spans 14 amino acids. Trimming removed 8 bases at V and 5 bases at J, with 21 bases between. From germline, CDR1 is SQVTM and CDR2 ANQGSEA. The CDR3 sequence: CSITRGTRETEAFF. In DNA form, the CDR3 reads TGCAGCATTACCCGGGGCACCCGAGAGACTGAAGCTTTCTTT.

This clonotype turned up a few times. V usage is TRBV5-1 and J usage is TRBJ1-6; 9 bases are shared with TRBD1. Germline trimming cut 4 bases from V and 4 bases from J; bases unmatched to any gene: 6. This CDR3 has 16 amino acids. Germline CDR1 reads SGHRS; CDR2 reads YFSETQ. This CDR3 is CASSPTGTGYNSPLHF. The CDR3 bases are TGCGCCAGCAGCCCAACCGGGACAGGGTATAATTCACCCCTCCACTTT.

This clonotype was found many times. The V call is TRBV14, the J call TRBJ2-1; 9 nucleotides line up with TRBD2. With V trimmed by 1 base and J by 4 bases, 2 bases remained unmatched. CDR1 is SGHDN and CDR2 is FVKESK in the germline V gene. CDR3 length: 15 amino acids. The CDR3 region has the DNA TGTGCCAGCAGCCAAGGGACTAGCGTGTACAATGAGCAGTTCTTC. It encodes CASSQGTSVYNEQFF.

The CDR3 nucleotides read TGTGCCAGCAGCGGAGAGAGCTTGAACACTGAAGCTTTCTTT. Translated: CASSGESLNTEAFF. The rearrangement joins TRBV12-3 or TRBV12-4 to TRBJ1-1; D uncertain. The CDR3 extends over 14 amino acids. The germline V and J ends were trimmed by 6 bases and 0 bases, with 11 bases remaining between them.

With regard to this clonotype: This may be a read error: a much more frequent sequence differs by one nucleotide. The gene calls are TRBV4-1 and TRBJ2-7; D is possibly TRBD1 (5 bases). Per germline, CDR1 MGHRA and CDR2 YSYEKL. This CDR3 spans 17 amino acids. CDR3 DNA sequence: TGCGCCAACAGCCGAGCTCCCGAGACAGCCCAGTCCTACGAGCAGTACTTC. It yields the protein CANSRAPETAQSYEQYF.

This chain connects TRBV6-6 to TRBJ2-5; D gene uncertain. Germline V gives CDR1 MNHNY, CDR2 SVGAGI (reference sequence). V was shortened by 8 bases and J by 3 bases, with 16 bases between the two germline ends. The CDR3 spans 14 residues. CDR3 DNA sequence: TGTGCCAGCGGTACTAACCGAGACGAAGAGACCCAGTACTTC. Translating gives CASGTNRDEETQYF.

For this clonotype: Compared with germline, one end of the junction differs, possibly owing to a read error. The V and J genes are TRBV11-2 and TRBJ2-7; TRBD2 matches 8 bases. Germline V gene sequence: CDR1 SGHAT, CDR2 FQNNGV. The CDR3 contains 17 residues. DNA of the CDR3: TGTGGCAGCGGCCCCAACCAGGGACTAGTATTCCACTACGAGCAGTACTTC. It yields the protein CGSGPNQGLVFHYEQYF.

Concerning this clonotype itself: A much larger clone differs by one base, so this may be a read error. The conserved phenylalanine or tryptophan normally closing the CDR3 is absent here, so this likely arose from a read error. The CDR3 region is CASSLGTGITGELFL. The CDR3 DNA reads as TGTGCCAGCAGTTTGGGGACAGGGATCACCGGGGAGCTGTTTTTG. This chain connects TRBV6-2 or TRBV6-3 to TRBJ2-2; 9 bases align to TRBD1. Germline V gene lookup returns CDR1 MNHEY and CDR2 SVGEGT. V shed 4 bases and J 4 bases; nucleotides not matched to a gene: 4. This CDR3 spans 15 amino acids.